The present TCR beta chain was sequenced within a study of immune heterogeneity within non-small cell lung tumors. About the study: Histology included several squamous cell carcinomas, about 10 non-squamous carcinomas and 1 unspecified tumor. Overall study findings and caveats: Clonality of local T cells correlated moderately but significantly with local tumor mutational burden (R around 0.35). Identical dominant CDR3 beta clonotypes recurred among a patient's tumor sites, alongside site-unique high-frequency clones.

With 32 V and 13 J primers, multiplex PCR amplified the TCR beta CDR3. TCRdb re-called the multiplex PCR reads with MiXCR, one entry per CDR3 protein. Of fewer than 3,500 distinct CDR3 sequences listed, more than 35% were seen once; the top ten hold about a fifth. Remarks on this clonotype: Its specificity is unknown.

The ends were cut back, 5 bases at V and 2 bases at J, with 19 bases in the middle. The CDR3 loop spans 17 amino acids. Bulk tumor genomic DNA (about 590 ng per sample) served as template. Several far-apart biopsies were taken per primary tumor during surgery. Each patient presented with untreated, newly diagnosed non-small cell lung cancer and received curative surgery. Newly diagnosed patients with non-small cell lung cancer who were having surgery with curative intent served as donors. The specimen was lung tumor tissue. This sequence was found in a woman aged 45-60 years with non-small cell lung cancer. The chain uses TRBV12-3 or TRBV12-4 and TRBJ1-3; the D is unclear. For the CDR3, the DNA is TGTGCCAGCAGTAGCATCGGATCGAGCGTAACTGGAAACACCATATATTTT. As protein: CASSSIGSSVTGNTIYF.